These T cell receptor beta chains were read from a single sample in a study of blood T cell repertoires in COVID-19. Profiling relied on immunoSEQ multiplex PCR, and the TCRdb table lists in-frame clones only, not all of them. There are around 200,000 clones in the sample; roughly nine tenths occur only once, and 0.72% lies in the top ten. The sequenced material came from peripheral blood. These receptors were obtained from a man aged 35-49 years with acute or convalescent COVID-19. CDR3s leave out the opening cysteine and the closing phenylalanine or tryptophan. The D gene is left open where the match is weak.

d_gene,j_gene,v_gene,CDR3aa
NA,TRBJ1-6,TRBV6-5,ASRNGVYNSPLH
NA,TRBJ2-7,TRBV5-1,ASSSDSYSYEQY
NA,TRBJ1-4,TRBV6-1,ASSGQDSEKLF
NA,TRBJ1-5,TRBV6-1,ASSDSRIYSNQPQH
NA,TRBJ1-5,TRBV5-1,ASSLGPGNQPQH
TRBD1,TRBJ2-7,TRBV28,ASSSRGQAYEQY
TRBD2,TRBJ2-3,TRBV9,ASSSLNRSGRVADTQY
TRBD2,TRBJ2-2,TRBV5-1,ASSLGLAGHTGELF
NA,TRBJ2-4,TRBV6-2/TRBV6-3,ASSQWDIKNIQY
TRBD1,TRBJ2-4,TRBV19,ASTDPTGIKNIQY
TRBD1,TRBJ2-7,TRBV13,ASSPHSGTGESYEQY
TRBD2,TRBJ2-3,TRBV27,ASSSWTSGSSRGTQY
TRBD2,TRBJ2-1,TRBV5-4,ASSLLAGNNEQF
TRBD1,TRBJ2-1,TRBV7-6,ASSAAGQATSGQF
NA,TRBJ2-6,TRBV7-8,ASSFLGWGRLGANVLT
NA,TRBJ2-3,TRBV5-1,ASSLQGGYFSTDTQY
NA,TRBJ2-7,TRBV30,AWSVPGGGEQY
TRBD1,TRBJ1-4,TRBV5-1,ASSSDRAGEKLF
TRBD1,TRBJ1-5,TRBV11-2,ASSLTGTGLGQPQH
NA,TRBJ2-7,TRBV27,ASSSPYSYEQY
TRBD1,TRBJ2-7,TRBV27,ASSFGDSNYEQY
TRBD2,TRBJ2-2,TRBV9,ASSVGSTSGYTGELF
NA,TRBJ2-7,TRBV7-9,ASSLMGTGPYEQY